The 5 T cell receptor beta chains reported below all come from one sample, sequenced in a study of shared clonotypes between healthy human individuals. Naivety among CD8 cells was defined by CD45RO negativity and positive CCR7 selection, thereby excluding terminally differentiated effector memory CD45RA+ cells. Sequencing used immunoSEQ multiplex PCR; TCRdb keeps in-frame clones, though not all of them. The data hold under 850,000 clones, with 92% observed a single time. The sequenced sample consisted of naive CD8+ T cells sorted from blood. These receptors originate from a man aged 25 to 40 in good health.

The table lists this clone with a count of one. V usage is TRBV28 and J usage is TRBJ2-7; TRBD1 agrees at 7 bases. This CDR3 region has 14 residues. Germline V gives CDR1 MDHEN, CDR2 SYDVKM. V shed 3 bases, J shed 4 bases, and the junction held 6 bases outside the gene matches. The CDR3 loop reads CASSFGTEVYEQYF. The DNA for the CDR3 is TGTGCCAGCAGTTTCGGGACAGAGGTATACGAGCAGTACTTC.

CDR3: CASGVWDNEQFF. In DNA form, the CDR3 reads TGTGCCAGCGGCGTTTGGGACAATGAGCAGTTCTTC. This chain uses TRBV27 with TRBJ2-1; D remains unclear. Trimming took off 8 bases at V and 5 bases at J, with 10 bases between the two ends. The length of the CDR3 is 12 residues. CDR1 is MNHEY, CDR2 SMNVEV, per germline (reference sequence).

This clone came up many times. The chain joins TRBV7-6 to TRBJ2-3; D is possibly TRBD1 or TRBD2 (5 bases each). Germline CDR1 SGHVS, CDR2 FNYEAQ. The V end was cut by 5 bases, the J end by 1 base, with 10 bases between. The CDR3 loop spans 14 amino acids. The CDR3: CASSRLGGTDTQYF. CDR3 coding DNA: TGTGCCAGCAGCCGATTGGGGGGCACAGATACGCAGTATTTT.

The chain links TRBV11-2 to TRBJ1-5; 8 bases align to TRBD1. This CDR3 comprises 15 residues. From germline, CDR1 is SGHAT and CDR2 FQNNGV. Unmatched junction bases numbered 5, after V lost 3 bases and J lost 4 bases. CDR3 residues: CASSFTGGLNQPQHF. CDR3 bases: TGTGCCAGCAGCTTCACAGGGGGACTGAATCAGCCCCAGCATTTT.

In DNA, the CDR3 is TGTGCCAGCAGCTACCTAGAAATTGGGGCCAACGTCCTGACTTTC. Its protein is CASSYLEIGANVLTF. The V and J genes are TRBV7-9 and TRBJ2-6; D ambiguous. V lost 4 bases to trimming and J lost 3 bases, with 10 bases between them. The CDR3 sequence is 15 residues long. CDR1 SEHNR and CDR2 FQNEAQ come from the germline V gene (reference sequence).